Sequencing of this T cell receptor beta chain was carried out in a study of beta chain features in type 1 diabetes. Reverse transcription of all isolated RNA meant that expressed TCRB transcripts were sequenced. This table comes from immunoSEQ multiplex PCR, and its TCRdb copy is limited to in-frame clones, with some not included. The sample includes 250,000 to 350,000 clones, 14% seen only once; the top ten take under 8.5%. Notes on the study in general: TCRB rearrangement may or may not be influenced by HLA type; here this remained unresolved. Fewer junction insertions and more nucleotide deletions appeared in type 1 diabetes patients.

There was one heparinised blood draw per donor, averaging about 100 mL. Comments on this clone: No antigen is known for it.

This CDR3 spans 15 amino acids. CDR1 is SGHNT and CDR2 is YYREEE in the germline V gene (reference sequence). V lost 4 bases, J lost 8 bases, and 6 bases stayed unmatched. Sequenced: central memory CD4+ T cells from blood. V gene TRBV5-4 combines with J gene TRBJ2-2; 12 bases match TRBD2. This clonotype was obtained from a man aged 25-40 years in good health. The CDR3 reads CASSVPSGRAGELFF. In DNA form, the CDR3 reads TGTGCCAGCAGCGTTCCTAGCGGGAGGGCAGGGGAGCTGTTTTTT.